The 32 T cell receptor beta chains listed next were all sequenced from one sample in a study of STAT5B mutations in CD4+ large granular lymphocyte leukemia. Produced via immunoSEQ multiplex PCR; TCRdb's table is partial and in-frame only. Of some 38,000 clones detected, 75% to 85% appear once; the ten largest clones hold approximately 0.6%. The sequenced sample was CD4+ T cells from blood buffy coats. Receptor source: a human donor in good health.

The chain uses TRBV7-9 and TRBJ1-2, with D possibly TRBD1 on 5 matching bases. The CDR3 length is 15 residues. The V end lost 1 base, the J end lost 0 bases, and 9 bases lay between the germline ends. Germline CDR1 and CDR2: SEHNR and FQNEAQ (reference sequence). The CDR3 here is CASSLGGSANYGYTF. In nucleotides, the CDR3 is TGTGCCAGCAGCTTAGGGGGGTCAGCTAACTATGGCTACACCTTC.

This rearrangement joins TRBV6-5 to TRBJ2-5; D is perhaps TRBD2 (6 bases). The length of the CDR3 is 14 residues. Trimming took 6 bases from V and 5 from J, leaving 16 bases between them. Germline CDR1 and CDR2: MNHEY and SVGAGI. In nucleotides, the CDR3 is TGTGCCAGCAGACGGGACTCAGGGCGGGAGACCCAGTACTTC. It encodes CASRRDSGRETQYF.

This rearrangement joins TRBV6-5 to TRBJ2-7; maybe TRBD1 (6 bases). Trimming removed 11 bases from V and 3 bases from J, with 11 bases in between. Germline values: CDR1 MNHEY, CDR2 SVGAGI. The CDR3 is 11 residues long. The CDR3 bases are TGTGCCGTTCGGGACAACTACGAGCAGTACTTC. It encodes CAVRDNYEQYF.

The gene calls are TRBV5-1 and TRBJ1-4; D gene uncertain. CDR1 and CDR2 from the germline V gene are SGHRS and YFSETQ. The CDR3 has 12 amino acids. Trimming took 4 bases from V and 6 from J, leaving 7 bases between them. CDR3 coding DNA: TGCGCCAGCAGCCGCTCTGATGAAAAACTGTTTTTT. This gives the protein CASSRSDEKLFF.

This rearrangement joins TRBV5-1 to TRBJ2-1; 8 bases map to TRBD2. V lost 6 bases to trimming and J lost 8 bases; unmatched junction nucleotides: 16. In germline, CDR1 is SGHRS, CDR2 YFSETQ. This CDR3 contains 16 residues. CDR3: CASKTTQAGVWDEQFF. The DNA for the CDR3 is TGCGCCAGCAAAACGACCCAAGCGGGGGTTTGGGATGAGCAGTTCTTC.

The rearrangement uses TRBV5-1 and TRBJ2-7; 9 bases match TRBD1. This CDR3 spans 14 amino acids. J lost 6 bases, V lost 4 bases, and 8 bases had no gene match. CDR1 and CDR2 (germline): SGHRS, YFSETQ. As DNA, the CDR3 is TGCGCCAGCAGCCCCGGGACAGGGAGAACCGAGCAGTACTTC. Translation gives CASSPGTGRTEQYF.

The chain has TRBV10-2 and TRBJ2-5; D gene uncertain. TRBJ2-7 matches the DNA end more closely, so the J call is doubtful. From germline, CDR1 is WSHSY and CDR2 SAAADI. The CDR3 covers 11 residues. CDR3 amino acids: CASSFGDEQYF. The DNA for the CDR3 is TGCGCCAGCAGTTTCGGCGACGAGCAGTACTTC.

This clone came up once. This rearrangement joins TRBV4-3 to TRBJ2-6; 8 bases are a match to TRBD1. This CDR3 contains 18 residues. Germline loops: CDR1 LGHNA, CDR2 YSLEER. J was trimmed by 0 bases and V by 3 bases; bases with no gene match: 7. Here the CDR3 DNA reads TGCGCCAGCAGCCAGGAAGGACAGGGTCTCTCTGGGGCCAACGTCCTGACTTTC. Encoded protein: CASSQEGQGLSGANVLTF.

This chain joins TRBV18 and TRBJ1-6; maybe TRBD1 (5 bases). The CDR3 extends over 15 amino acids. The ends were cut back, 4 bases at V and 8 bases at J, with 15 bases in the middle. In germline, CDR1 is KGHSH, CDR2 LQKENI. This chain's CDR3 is CASSLTREGYSPLHF. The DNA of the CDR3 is TGTGCCAGCTCACTCACTCGGGAGGGGTATTCACCCCTCCACTTT.

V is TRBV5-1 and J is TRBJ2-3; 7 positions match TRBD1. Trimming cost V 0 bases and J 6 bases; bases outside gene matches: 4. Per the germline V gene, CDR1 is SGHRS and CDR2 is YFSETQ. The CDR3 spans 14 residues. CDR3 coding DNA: TGCGCCAGCAGCTTGGGACAGGGTCCCGATACGCAGTATTTT. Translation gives CASSLGQGPDTQYF.

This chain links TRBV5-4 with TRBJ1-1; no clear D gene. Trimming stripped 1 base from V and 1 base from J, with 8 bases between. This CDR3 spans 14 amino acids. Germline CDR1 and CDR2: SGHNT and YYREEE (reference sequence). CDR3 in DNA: TGTGCCAGCAGCTTGATTGGTTCGAACACTGAAGCTTTCTTT. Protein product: CASSLIGSNTEAFF.

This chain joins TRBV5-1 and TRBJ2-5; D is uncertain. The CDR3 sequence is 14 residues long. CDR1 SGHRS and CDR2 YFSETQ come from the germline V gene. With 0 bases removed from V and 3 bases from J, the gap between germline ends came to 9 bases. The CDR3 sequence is CASSLGRSEETQYF. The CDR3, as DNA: TGCGCCAGCAGCTTGGGCAGGAGCGAAGAGACCCAGTACTTC.

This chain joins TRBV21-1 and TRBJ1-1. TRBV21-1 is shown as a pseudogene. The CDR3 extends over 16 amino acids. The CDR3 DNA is TGTGCCAGCAGCACCCTACCGCCGGAACTAACCACTGAAGCTTTCTTT. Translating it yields CASSTLPPELTTEAFF.

DNA of the CDR3: TGCGCCAGCAGTTTGTCCCTAGCGGGGGGGAGCAATGAGCAGTTCTTC. Translation gives CASSLSLAGGSNEQFF. The chain employs TRBV5-1 and TRBJ2-1, with 12 positions matching TRBD2. This CDR3 is 16 amino acids long. The germline CDR1 and CDR2 sequences are SGHRS and YFSETQ. The ends lost 5 bases at V and 6 bases at J; junction bases unmatched: 9.

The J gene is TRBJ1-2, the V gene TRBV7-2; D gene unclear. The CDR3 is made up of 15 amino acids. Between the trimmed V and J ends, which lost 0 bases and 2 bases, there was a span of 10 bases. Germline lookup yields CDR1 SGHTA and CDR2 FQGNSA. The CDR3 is CASSLAGSSNYGYTF. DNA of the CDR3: TGTGCCAGCAGCTTAGCTGGGTCCTCCAACTATGGCTACACCTTC.

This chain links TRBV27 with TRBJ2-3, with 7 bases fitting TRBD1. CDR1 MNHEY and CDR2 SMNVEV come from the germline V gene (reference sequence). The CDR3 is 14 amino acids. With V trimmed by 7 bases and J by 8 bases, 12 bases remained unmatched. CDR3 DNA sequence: TGTGCCAGCAACCCCGGTTTATCAGGGGGTACGCAGTATTTT. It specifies CASNPGLSGGTQYF.

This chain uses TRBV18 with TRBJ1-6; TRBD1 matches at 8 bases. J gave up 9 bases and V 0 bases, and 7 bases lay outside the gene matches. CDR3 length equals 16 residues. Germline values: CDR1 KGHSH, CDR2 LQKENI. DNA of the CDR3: TGTGCCAGCTCACCACCGGGCGGGACAGGTAGTTCACCCCTCCACTTT. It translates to CASSPPGGTGSSPLHF.

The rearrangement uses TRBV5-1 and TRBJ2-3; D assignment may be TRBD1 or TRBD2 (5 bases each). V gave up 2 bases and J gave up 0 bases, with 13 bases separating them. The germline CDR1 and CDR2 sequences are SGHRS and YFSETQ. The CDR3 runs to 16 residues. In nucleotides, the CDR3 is TGCGCCAGCAGCTTCGCCGGGGCGACCAGCACAGATACGCAGTATTTT. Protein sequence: CASSFAGATSTDTQYF. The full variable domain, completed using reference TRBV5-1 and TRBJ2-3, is KAGVTQTPRYLIKTRGQQVTLSCSPISGHRSVSWYQQTPGQGLQFLFEYFSETQRNKGNFPGRFSGRQFSNSRSEMNVSTLELGDSALYLCASSFAGATSTDTQYFGPGTRLTVL.

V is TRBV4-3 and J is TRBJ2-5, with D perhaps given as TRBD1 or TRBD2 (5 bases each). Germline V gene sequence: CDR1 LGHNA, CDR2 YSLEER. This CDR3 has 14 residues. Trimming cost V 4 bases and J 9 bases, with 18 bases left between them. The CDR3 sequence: CASSRHTRGEAQYF. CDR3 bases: TGCGCCAGCAGCCGCCACACTAGGGGCGAGGCCCAGTACTTC.

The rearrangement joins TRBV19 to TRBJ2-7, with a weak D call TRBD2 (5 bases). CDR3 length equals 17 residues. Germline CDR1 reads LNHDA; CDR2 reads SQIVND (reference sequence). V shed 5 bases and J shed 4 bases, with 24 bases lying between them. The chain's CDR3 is CASSPISRTQGGYEQYF. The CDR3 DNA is TGTGCCAGTAGTCCCATCAGCCGCACACAAGGAGGTTACGAGCAGTACTTC. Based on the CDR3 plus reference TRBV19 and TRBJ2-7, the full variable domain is DGGITQSPKYLFRKEGQNVTLSCEQNLNHDAMYWYRQDPGQGLRLIYYSQIVNDFQKGDIAEGYSVSREKKESFPLTVTSAQKNPTAFYLCASSPISRTQGGYEQYFGPGTRLTVT.

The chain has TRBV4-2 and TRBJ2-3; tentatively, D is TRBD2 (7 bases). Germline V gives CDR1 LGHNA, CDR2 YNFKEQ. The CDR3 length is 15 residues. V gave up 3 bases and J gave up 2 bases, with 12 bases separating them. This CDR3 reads CASSHVGGATDTQYF. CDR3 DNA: TGTGCCAGCAGCCATGTAGGGGGGGCCACAGATACGCAGTATTTT.

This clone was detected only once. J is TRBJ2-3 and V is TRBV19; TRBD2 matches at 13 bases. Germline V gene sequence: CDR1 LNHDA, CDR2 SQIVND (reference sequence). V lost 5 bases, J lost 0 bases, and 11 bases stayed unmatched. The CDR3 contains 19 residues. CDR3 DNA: TGTGCCAGTAGTCCCAGGACTAGCGGGGGCTTCGATAGCACAGATACGCAGTATTTT. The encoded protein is CASSPRTSGGFDSTDTQYF.

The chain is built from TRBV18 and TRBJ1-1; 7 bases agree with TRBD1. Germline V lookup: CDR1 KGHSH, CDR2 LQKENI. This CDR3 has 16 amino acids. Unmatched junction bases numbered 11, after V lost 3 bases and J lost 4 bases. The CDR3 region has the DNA TGTGCCAGCTCACCTAACCCTCAGGGGGGTGGCACTGAAGCTTTCTTT. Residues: CASSPNPQGGGTEAFF.

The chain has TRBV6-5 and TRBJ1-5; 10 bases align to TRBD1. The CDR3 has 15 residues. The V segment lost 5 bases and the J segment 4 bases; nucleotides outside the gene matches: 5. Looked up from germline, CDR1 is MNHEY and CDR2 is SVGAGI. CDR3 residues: CASSKTGGWNQPQHF. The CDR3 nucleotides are TGTGCCAGCAGTAAGACAGGGGGCTGGAATCAGCCCCAGCATTTT.

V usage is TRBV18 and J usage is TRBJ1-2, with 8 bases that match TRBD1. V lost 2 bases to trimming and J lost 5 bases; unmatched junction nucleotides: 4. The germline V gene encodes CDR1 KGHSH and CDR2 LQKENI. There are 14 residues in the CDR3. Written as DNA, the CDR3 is TGTGCCAGCTCACCAGACAGACAGGGGTATGGCTACACCTTC. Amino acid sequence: CASSPDRQGYGYTF.

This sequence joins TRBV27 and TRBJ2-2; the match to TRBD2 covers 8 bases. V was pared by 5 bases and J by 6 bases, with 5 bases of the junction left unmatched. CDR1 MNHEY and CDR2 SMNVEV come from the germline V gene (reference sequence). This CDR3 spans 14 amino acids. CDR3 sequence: CASSPIAGSGELFF. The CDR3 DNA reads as TGTGCCAGCAGTCCAATAGCGGGATCCGGGGAGCTGTTTTTT.

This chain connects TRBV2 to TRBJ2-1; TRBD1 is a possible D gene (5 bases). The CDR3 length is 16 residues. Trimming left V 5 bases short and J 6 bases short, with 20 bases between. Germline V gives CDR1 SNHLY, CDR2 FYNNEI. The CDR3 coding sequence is TGTGCCAGCAGTAACTCCCCCCAGGGTGTTGGCAATGAGCAGTTCTTC. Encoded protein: CASSNSPQGVGNEQFF.

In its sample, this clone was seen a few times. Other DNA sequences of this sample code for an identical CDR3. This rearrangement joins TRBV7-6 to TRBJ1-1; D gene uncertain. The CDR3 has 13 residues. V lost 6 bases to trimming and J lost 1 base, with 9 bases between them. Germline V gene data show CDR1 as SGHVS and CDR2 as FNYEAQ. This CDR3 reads CASSSDTNTEAFF. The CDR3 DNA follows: TGTGCCAGCAGTTCAGATACGAACACTGAAGCTTTCTTT.

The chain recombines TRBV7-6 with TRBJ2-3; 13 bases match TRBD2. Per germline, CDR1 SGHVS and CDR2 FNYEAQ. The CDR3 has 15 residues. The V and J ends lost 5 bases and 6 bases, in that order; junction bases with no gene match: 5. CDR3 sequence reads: CASSTSGRAGDTQYF. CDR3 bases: TGTGCCAGCAGCACTAGCGGGAGGGCCGGTGATACGCAGTATTTT. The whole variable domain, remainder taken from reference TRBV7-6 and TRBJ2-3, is GAGVSQSPRYKVTKRGQDVALRCDPISGHVSLYWYRQALGQGPEFLTYFNYEAQQDKSGLPNDRFSAERPEGSISTLTIQRTEQRDSAMYRCASSTSGRAGDTQYFGPGTRLTVL.

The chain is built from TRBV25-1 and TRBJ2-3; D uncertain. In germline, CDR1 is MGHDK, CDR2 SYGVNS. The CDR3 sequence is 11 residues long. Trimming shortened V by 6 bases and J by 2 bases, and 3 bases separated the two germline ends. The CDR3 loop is CASRDTDTQYF. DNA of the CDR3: TGTGCCAGCAGAGACACAGATACGCAGTATTTT.

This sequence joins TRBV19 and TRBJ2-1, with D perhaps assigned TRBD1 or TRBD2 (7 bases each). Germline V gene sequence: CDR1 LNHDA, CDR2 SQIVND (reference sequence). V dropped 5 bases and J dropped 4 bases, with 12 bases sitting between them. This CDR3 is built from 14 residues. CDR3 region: CASSSGGGYNEQFF. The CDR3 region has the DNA TGTGCCAGTAGTTCAGGGGGAGGGTACAATGAGCAGTTCTTC.

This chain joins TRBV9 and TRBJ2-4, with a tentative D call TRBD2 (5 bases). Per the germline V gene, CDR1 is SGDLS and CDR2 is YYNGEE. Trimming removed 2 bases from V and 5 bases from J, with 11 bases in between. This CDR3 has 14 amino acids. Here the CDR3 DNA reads TGTGCCAGCAGCGTGACGGGAACTGAAAACATTCAGTACTTC. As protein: CASSVTGTENIQYF.